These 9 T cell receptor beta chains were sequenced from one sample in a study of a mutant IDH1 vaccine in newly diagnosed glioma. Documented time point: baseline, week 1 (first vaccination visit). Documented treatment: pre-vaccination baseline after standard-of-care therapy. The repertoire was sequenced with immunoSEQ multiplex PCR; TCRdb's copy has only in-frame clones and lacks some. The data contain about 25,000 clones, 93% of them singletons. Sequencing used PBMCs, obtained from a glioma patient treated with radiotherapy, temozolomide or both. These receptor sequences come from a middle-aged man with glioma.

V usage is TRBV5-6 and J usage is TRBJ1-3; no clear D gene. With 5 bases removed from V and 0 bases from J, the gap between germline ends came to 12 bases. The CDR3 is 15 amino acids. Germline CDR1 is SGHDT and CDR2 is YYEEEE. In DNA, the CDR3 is TGTGCCAGCAGTCATTTCCGGGGCTCTGGAAACACCATATATTTT. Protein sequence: CASSHFRGSGNTIYF.

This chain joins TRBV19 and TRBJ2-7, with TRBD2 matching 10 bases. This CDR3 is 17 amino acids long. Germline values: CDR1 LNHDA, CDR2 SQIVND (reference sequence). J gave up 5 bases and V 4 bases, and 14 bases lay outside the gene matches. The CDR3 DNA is TGTGCCAGTAGTAGGGAGGGTAGCGGGAGGTCACGTCACGAGCAGTACTTC. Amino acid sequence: CASSREGSGRSRHEQYF.

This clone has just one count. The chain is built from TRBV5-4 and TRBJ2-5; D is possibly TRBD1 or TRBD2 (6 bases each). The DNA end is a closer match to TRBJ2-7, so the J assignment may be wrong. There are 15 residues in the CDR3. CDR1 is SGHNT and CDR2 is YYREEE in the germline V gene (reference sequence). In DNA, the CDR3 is TGTGCCAGCAGCTTGGTCGGGGGCAGAGGGTACGAGCAGTACTTC. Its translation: CASSLVGGRGYEQYF.

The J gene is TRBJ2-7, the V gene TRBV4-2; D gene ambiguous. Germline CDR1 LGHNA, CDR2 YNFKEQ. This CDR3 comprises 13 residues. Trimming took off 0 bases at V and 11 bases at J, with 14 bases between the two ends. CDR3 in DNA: TGTGCCAGCAGCCAAGATCCCGGCTTACGGGAGTACTTC. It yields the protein CASSQDPGLREYF.

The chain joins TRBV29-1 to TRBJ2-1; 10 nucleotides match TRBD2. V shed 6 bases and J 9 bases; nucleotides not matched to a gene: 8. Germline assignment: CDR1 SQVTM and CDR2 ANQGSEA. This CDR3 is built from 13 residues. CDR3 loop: CSVGSGRGREQFF. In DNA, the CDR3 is TGCAGCGTGGGGAGCGGGAGGGGTCGTGAGCAGTTCTTC.

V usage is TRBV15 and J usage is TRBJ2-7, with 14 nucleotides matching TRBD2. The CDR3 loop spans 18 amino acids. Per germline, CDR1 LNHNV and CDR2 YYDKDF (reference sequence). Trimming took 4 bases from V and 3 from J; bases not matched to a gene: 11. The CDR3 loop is CATSNGTSGSAGGYEQYF. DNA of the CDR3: TGTGCCACCAGCAACGGGACTAGCGGGAGCGCAGGGGGCTACGAGCAGTACTTC.

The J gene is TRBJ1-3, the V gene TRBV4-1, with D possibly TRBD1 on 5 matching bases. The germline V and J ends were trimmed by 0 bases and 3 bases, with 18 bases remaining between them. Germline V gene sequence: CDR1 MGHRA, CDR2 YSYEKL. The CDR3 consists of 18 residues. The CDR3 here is CASSQDGRGLSSGNTIYF. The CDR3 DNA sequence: TGCGCCAGCAGCCAAGATGGAAGGGGTCTTTCTAGTGGAAACACCATATATTTT.

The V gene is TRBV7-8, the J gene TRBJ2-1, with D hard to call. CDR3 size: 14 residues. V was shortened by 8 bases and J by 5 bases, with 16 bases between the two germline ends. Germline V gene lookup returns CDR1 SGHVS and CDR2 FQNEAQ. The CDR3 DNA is TGTGCCAGCGTCCGAGTGTTGGCGGACAATGAGCAGTTCTTC. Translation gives CASVRVLADNEQFF.

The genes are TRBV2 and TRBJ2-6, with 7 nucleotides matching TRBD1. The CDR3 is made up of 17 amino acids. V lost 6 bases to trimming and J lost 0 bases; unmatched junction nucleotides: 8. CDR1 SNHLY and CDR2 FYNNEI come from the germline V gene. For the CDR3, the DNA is TGTGCCAGCAGCGGGGACAGATCCTTCTCTGGGGCCAACGTCCTGACTTTC. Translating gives CASSGDRSFSGANVLTF.